Sequencing of this T cell receptor beta chain was carried out in a study of T cell clones after liver transplantation. CDR1 and CDR2 from the germline V gene are SNHLY and FYNNEI. The CDR3 length is 16 residues. V was shortened by 4 bases and J by 0 bases, with 13 bases between the two germline ends. Sequencing used immunoSEQ multiplex PCR; TCRdb keeps in-frame clones, though not all of them. The data show under 150,000 clones, approximately 90% seen once. The sequence derives from a human patient who received a liver transplant. Some T cells may have originated in the graft donor. This specimen was CD4+ T cells from blood, taken 12 months after liver transplant. The chain links TRBV2 to TRBJ2-1, with D uncertain. The CDR3 reads CASSVRRVGSYNEQFF. In DNA, the CDR3 is TGTGCCAGCAGTGTTCGCCGAGTGGGCTCCTACAATGAGCAGTTCTTC.